The present T cell receptor beta chain was sequenced within a study of post-analysis software for immune sequencing data. Study findings and constraints: Four to six TRBV segments were more frequent in patients than controls; TRBV5-6, TRBV5-1 and TRBV20-1 belonged to this group.

CDR1 is SGHRS, CDR2 YFSETQ, per germline. The CDR3 length is 14 residues. Tagging with unique molecular identifiers was a feature of the TCR beta cDNA libraries. TCRdb itself ran the PCR reads through MiXCR, one entry per CDR3 protein. There are about half a million distinct CDR3 sequences in the sample; around 31% occur only once, and 4.5% to 7.5% lies in the top ten. Details on this clonotype: The antigen remains undetermined.

Sequencing used blood. The V gene is TRBV5-1, the J gene TRBJ2-5; no reliable D call. The end of the DNA is better explained by TRBJ2-4, so the J call may be wrong. The receptor comes from a girl aged 2-17 years with multiple sclerosis. CDR3 loop: CASSPLPTKNIQYF. In nucleotides, the CDR3 is TGCGCCAGCAGCCCCCTACCAACCAAAAACATTCAGTACTTC.